These T cell receptor beta chains were read from a single sample in a study of blood T cell repertoires in COVID-19. Clones were sequenced by immunoSEQ multiplex PCR, and TCRdb holds only the in-frame ones, with some missing. This table holds 120,000 or so clones, around 83% found once. The sample comprised peripheral blood. The source of these receptors is a woman between 45 and 65 years old with acute or convalescent COVID-19. Both conserved end residues are part of each CDR3. Each record gives: J gene, D gene, clone size, V gene, CDR3 DNA, CDR3 protein. D genes are given only for firm matches. A clone size is listed for some rows: how often the clone was seen (once, few, many), or a class if it is expanded.

TRBJ1-1 | TRBD1 | . | TRBV6-1 | TGTGCCAGCAGTGCCACGCCGGGACAGCTGAACACTGAAGCTTTCTTT | CASSATPGQLNTEAFF
TRBJ1-1 | . | . | TRBV6-5 | TGTGCCAGCAGTCCCCCCGGTCAGGGGACGACTGAAGCTTTCTTT | CASSPPGQGTTEAFF
TRBJ1-5 | TRBD1 | . | TRBV19 | TGTGCCAGTAGTATCAGGGGGAGCAATCAGCCCCAGCATTTT | CASSIRGSNQPQHF
TRBJ2-3 | . | . | TRBV7-2 | TGTGCCAGCAGCTTAGGCGGGTCGGGCACAGATACGCAGTATTTT | CASSLGGSGTDTQYF
TRBJ2-7 | TRBD2 | . | TRBV10-3 | TGTGCCATCAGTGCGTCGACTCGGGGGGGGGCGTACGAGCAGTACTTC | CAISASTRGGAYEQYF
TRBJ2-2 | . | . | TRBV4-1 | TGCGCCAGCAGCCTCTTCGGTGGTAGCAGGAACACCGGGGAGCTGTTTTTT | CASSLFGGSRNTGELFF
TRBJ1-2 | . | . | TRBV7-8 | TGTGCCAGCAGCTTAAATCGCGACTCTAACTATGGCTACACCTTC | CASSLNRDSNYGYTF
TRBJ1-4 | . | once | TRBV5-6 | TGTGCCAGCAGCCCGGTTGGCAGGGGCGCTAATGAAAAACTGTTTTTT | CASSPVGRGANEKLFF
TRBJ1-4 | . | . | TRBV12-5 | TGTGCTAGTGGTTCTAACGATGAAAAACTGTTTTTT | CASGSNDEKLFF
TRBJ1-4 | . | . | TRBV3-1/TRBV3-2 | TGTGCCAGCAGCCTATCTACAACTAATGAAAAACTGTTTTTT | CASSLSTTNEKLFF
TRBJ2-3 | TRBD2 | . | TRBV3-1/TRBV3-2 | TGTGCCAGCAGCCCCGGGACTAGCGGGGGTGATACGCAGTATTTT | CASSPGTSGGDTQYF
TRBJ2-3 | TRBD2 | . | TRBV19 | TGTGCCAGCCTAGCGGGGGGGAGGGTCGGCACAGATACGCAGTATTTT | CASLAGGRVGTDTQYF
TRBJ2-2 | . | . | TRBV30 | TGTGCCTGGAGATATAGCCAGAACACCGGGGAGCTGTTTTTT | CAWRYSQNTGELFF
TRBJ1-5 | TRBD1 | once | TRBV7-2 | TGTGCCAGCAGCATCTCCGGGACAGAGAATCAGCCCCAGCATTTT | CASSISGTENQPQHF
TRBJ1-5 | . | . | TRBV6-5 | TGTGCCAGCAGTTTGGACTGGGAGTGGCCCCAGCATTTT | CASSLDWEWPQHF
TRBJ2-1 | TRBD2 | few | TRBV3-1/TRBV3-2 | TGTGCCAGCAGCCCCCCCGAGTGGGGGGGGTCCTACAATGAGCAGTTCTTC | CASSPPEWGGSYNEQFF
TRBJ1-4 | . | . | TRBV5-5 | TGTGCCAGCAGCCCCCGGGAAAAACTGTTTTTT | CASSPREKLFF
TRBJ1-1 | . | . | TRBV30 | TGTGCCTGGAAGAGCAGGGAGGACACTGAAGCTTTCTTT | CAWKSREDTEAFF
TRBJ2-7 | TRBD2 | . | TRBV30 | TGTGCCGTGAGCGGGGCAACCTACGAGCAGTACTTC | CAVSGATYEQYF
TRBJ1-5 | . | once | TRBV19 | TGTGCCAGTAGACCCCCGGTCGGGGGGTCGGATCAGCCCCAGCATTTT | CASRPPVGGSDQPQHF
TRBJ1-6 | . | . | TRBV18 | TGTGCCAGCTCACCCAAGAGCTCCTATAATTCACCCCTCCACTTT | CASSPKSSYNSPLHF
TRBJ2-3 | TRBD2 | . | TRBV10-3 | TGTGCCATCAGTGCGAGGCGGGGGGGCACAGATACGCAGTATTTT | CAISARRGGTDTQYF
TRBJ1-2 | TRBD1 | few | TRBV29-1 | TGCAGCGTTACCACAGGGGCCTATGGCTACACCTTC | CSVTTGAYGYTF
TRBJ1-1 | . | . | TRBV5-4 | TGTGCCAGCAGCCCACCTCCCCAGGTGGCGGGCACTGAAGCTTTCTTT | CASSPPPQVAGTEAFF
TRBJ1-1 | TRBD1 | . | TRBV19 | TGTGCCAGTAGTATTGGGGACAGGTTTTCTGAAGCTTTCTTT | CASSIGDRFSEAFF
TRBJ1-5 | . | . | TRBV2 | TGTGCCAGCAGTTCAGACAGGAATAGCAATCAGCCCCAGCATTTT | CASSSDRNSNQPQHF
TRBJ2-1 | TRBD1 | once | TRBV6-2/TRBV6-3 | TGTGCCAGCAGTTACCTGAGGACAGGGGTGCGCAATGAGCAGTTCTTC | CASSYLRTGVRNEQFF
TRBJ1-4 | TRBD1 | . | TRBV6-1 | TGTGCCAGCAGTGGGGGGGGACAGGGGTGGTTAAGTGATGAAAAACTGTTTTTT | CASSGGGQGWLSDEKLFF